A single sample is the source of the 11 T cell receptor beta chains below, sequenced in a study of blood T cell repertoires in COVID-19. The table came from immunoSEQ multiplex PCR; TCRdb's copy has only in-frame clones and leaves some out. Here the sample spans about 120,000 clones, 80% to 90% being singletons. Specimen: peripheral blood. These receptor sequences come from a woman aged 70 to 79 with acute or convalescent COVID-19.

The V call is TRBV20-1, the J call TRBJ1-6, with D perhaps matching TRBD1 (5 bases). The CDR3 has 11 residues. The germline gives CDR1 DFQATT, CDR2 SNEGSKA (reference sequence). Trimming pared 2 bases from V and 14 bases from J, leaving 10 bases between. The DNA of the CDR3 is TGCAGTGCTAGAAAAGGGGAGGCCCTCCACTTT. Translating it yields CSARKGEALHF.

The chain combines TRBV6-2 or TRBV6-3 with TRBJ1-5; weak D call: TRBD1 (6 bases). Germline values: CDR1 MNHEY, CDR2 SVGEGT. Trimming removed 0 bases from V and 6 bases from J, with 12 bases in between. The CDR3 is made up of 15 amino acids. The DNA for the CDR3 is TGTGCCAGCAGTTACTCTTCGGGACATGGTCAGCCCCAGCATTTT. Translated: CASSYSSGHGQPQHF.

The chain recombines TRBV11-2 with TRBJ1-2; D perhaps matches TRBD1 (6 bases). The germline gives CDR1 SGHAT, CDR2 FQNNGV. CDR3 length equals 14 residues. Between the trimmed V and J ends, which lost 4 bases and 4 bases, there was a span of 13 bases. The CDR3 region has the DNA TGTGCCAGCAGCTCCCTGGACAGTCCCTATGGCTACACCTTC. As protein: CASSSLDSPYGYTF.

The rearrangement uses TRBV5-1 and TRBJ2-1; D is perhaps TRBD1 (5 bases). This CDR3 contains 13 residues. The germline CDR1 and CDR2 sequences are SGHRS and YFSETQ. Trimming left V 0 bases short and J 8 bases short, with 9 bases between. CDR3 region: CASSLGREDEQFF. CDR3 DNA sequence: TGCGCCAGCAGCTTGGGCAGGGAAGATGAGCAGTTCTTC.

This chain joins TRBV24-1 and TRBJ2-3, with 15 bases identical to TRBD2. From germline, CDR1 is KGHDR and CDR2 SFDVKD. J gave up 2 bases and V 4 bases, and 6 bases lay outside the gene matches. This CDR3 comprises 18 residues. CDR3 loop: CATSDPGLAGGHTDTQYF. The CDR3 DNA sequence: TGTGCCACCAGTGACCCCGGACTAGCGGGGGGGCACACAGATACGCAGTATTTT.

This chain connects TRBV5-4 to TRBJ2-7; TRBD2 matches 11 bases. The V gene end was trimmed by 4 bases and the J gene end by 2 bases; junction bases not matched to a gene: 5. CDR3 length: 15 amino acids. The germline CDR1 and CDR2 sequences are SGHNT and YYREEE (reference sequence). The CDR3, as DNA: TGTGCCAGCAGCGTCGGGACTAGCGGACCCTACGAGCAGTACTTC. This encodes CASSVGTSGPYEQYF.

This clone was picked up a small number of times. This chain uses TRBV5-4 with TRBJ1-2; no reliable D call. V lost 0 bases to trimming and J lost 5 bases, with 8 bases between them. The CDR3 loop spans 13 amino acids. CDR1 is SGHNT and CDR2 is YYREEE in the germline V gene (reference sequence). CDR3 region: CASSLEAEYGYTF. CDR3 sequence (DNA): TGTGCCAGCAGCTTGGAGGCGGAGTATGGCTACACCTTC. The full variable domain, completed using reference TRBV5-4 and TRBJ1-2, is ETGVTQSPTHLIKTRGQQVTLRCSSQSGHNTVSWYQQALGQGPQFIFQYYREEENGRGNFPPRFSGLQFPNYSSELNVNALELDDSALYLCASSLEAEYGYTFGSGTRLTVV.

The chain links TRBV30 to TRBJ2-1; possible D gene TRBD2, 6 bases. The germline V gene encodes CDR1 GTSNPN and CDR2 SVGIG (reference sequence). V lost 4 bases, J lost 3 bases, and 13 bases lay in between. The CDR3 extends over 14 amino acids. The CDR3 DNA reads TGTGCCTGGACGATAGGAGGGTACTACAATGAGCAGTTCTTC. The encoded protein is CAWTIGGYYNEQFF. The full variable domain, with the rest looked up from reference TRBV30 and TRBJ2-1, is SQTIHQWPATLVQPVGSPLSLECTVEGTSNPNLYWYRQAAGRGLQLLFYSVGIGQISSEVPQNLSASRPQDRQFILSSKKLLLSDSGFYLCAWTIGGYYNEQFFGPGTRLTVL.

The J gene is TRBJ2-1, the V gene TRBV6-2 or TRBV6-3; weak D call: TRBD1 (5 bases). The germline V gene has CDR1 MNHEY and CDR2 SVGEGT. CDR3 length: 13 residues. The germline V and J ends were trimmed by 6 bases and 6 bases, with 12 bases remaining between them. The CDR3 nucleotides read TGTGCCAGCAGCCCTCGCAGGGCCAATGAGCAGTTCTTC. Amino acid sequence: CASSPRRANEQFF.

This chain uses TRBV5-1 with TRBJ2-5; 9 bases line up with TRBD2. The germline CDR1 and CDR2 sequences are SGHRS and YFSETQ. The CDR3 contains 15 residues. The ends lost 4 bases at V and 2 bases at J; junction bases unmatched: 6. Here the CDR3 reads CASSPMRGGQETQYF. In nucleotides, the CDR3 is TGCGCCAGCAGCCCCATGCGGGGGGGGCAAGAGACCCAGTACTTC. The variable domain in full, with the rest retrieved from reference TRBV5-1 and TRBJ2-5, is KAGVTQTPRYLIKTRGQQVTLSCSPISGHRSVSWYQQTPGQGLQFLFEYFSETQRNKGNFPGRFSGRQFSNSRSEMNVSTLELGDSALYLCASSPMRGGQETQYFGPGTRLLVL.

The rearrangement uses TRBV2 and TRBJ2-7; D is uncertain. The CDR3 is made up of 14 amino acids. V was trimmed by 3 bases and J by 2 bases, leaving 11 bases between them. Germline V lookup: CDR1 SNHLY, CDR2 FYNNEI. The DNA for the CDR3 is TGTGCCAGCAGTGAGGCGCTAGGAGCCTACGAGCAGTACTTC. Protein: CASSEALGAYEQYF.